This TCR beta chain was sequenced in a study of T cell responses to AZD1222 COVID-19 vaccine. Study-wide results and limits: Unmutated variant regions are reportedly targeted by nearly half of spike-specific TCRs. The study identified only 6 or 7 AZD1222 recipients as seropositive at baseline.

V gave up 6 bases and J gave up 6 bases; unmatched junction bases: 11. In germline, CDR1 is MDHEN, CDR2 SYDVKM. This CDR3 region has 16 residues. Note on this clone: The antigen remains unidentified.

Some clones are missing from TCRdb's copy, which holds only in-frame ones; the method was immunoSEQ multiplex PCR. The repertoire has about 120,000 clones, approximately 86% of them found once; the top ten carry about a tenth. The TCR sequence derives from an adult in good health. This chain uses TRBV28 with TRBJ1-6; 7 bases match TRBD1. Sample: peripheral blood, taken on day 0 of AZD1222 vaccination. The CDR3 here is CASSRTGRGFNSPLHF. As DNA, the CDR3 is TGTGCCAGCAGCCGAACAGGCAGGGGGTTTAATTCACCCCTCCACTTT.